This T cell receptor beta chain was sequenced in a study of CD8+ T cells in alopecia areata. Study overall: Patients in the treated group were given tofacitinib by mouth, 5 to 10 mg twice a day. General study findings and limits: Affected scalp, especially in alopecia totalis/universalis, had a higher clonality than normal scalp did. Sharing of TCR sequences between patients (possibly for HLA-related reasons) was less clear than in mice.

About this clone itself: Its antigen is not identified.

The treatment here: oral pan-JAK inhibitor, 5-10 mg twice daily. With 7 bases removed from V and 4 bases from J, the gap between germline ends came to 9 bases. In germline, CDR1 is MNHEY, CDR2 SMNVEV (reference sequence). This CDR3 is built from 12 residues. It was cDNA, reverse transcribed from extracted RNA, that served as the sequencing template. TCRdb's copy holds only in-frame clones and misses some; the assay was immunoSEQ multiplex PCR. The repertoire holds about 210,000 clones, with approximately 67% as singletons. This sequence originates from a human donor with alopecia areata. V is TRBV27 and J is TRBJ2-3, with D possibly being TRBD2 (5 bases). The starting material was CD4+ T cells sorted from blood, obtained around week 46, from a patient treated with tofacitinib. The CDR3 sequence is CASNEGSDTQYF. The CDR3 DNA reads TGTGCCAGCAACGAGGGTTCAGATACGCAGTATTTT.